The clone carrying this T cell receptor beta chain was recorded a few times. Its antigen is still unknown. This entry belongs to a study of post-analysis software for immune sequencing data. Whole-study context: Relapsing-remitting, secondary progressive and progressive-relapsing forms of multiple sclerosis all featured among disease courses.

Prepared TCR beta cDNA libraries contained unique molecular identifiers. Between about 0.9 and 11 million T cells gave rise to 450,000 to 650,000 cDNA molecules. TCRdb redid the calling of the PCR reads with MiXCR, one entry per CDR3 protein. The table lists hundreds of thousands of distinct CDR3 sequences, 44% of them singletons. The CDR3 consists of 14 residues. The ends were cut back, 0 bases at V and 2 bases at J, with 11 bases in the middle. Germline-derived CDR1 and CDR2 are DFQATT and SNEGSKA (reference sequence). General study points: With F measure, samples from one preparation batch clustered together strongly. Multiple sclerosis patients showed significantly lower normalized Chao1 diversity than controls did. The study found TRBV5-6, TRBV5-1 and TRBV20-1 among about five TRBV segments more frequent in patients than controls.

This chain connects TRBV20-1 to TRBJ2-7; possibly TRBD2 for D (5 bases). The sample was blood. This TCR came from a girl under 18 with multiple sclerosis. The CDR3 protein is CSARDPGITYEQYF. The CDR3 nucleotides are TGCAGTGCTAGAGATCCCGGGATTACCTACGAGCAGTACTTC.